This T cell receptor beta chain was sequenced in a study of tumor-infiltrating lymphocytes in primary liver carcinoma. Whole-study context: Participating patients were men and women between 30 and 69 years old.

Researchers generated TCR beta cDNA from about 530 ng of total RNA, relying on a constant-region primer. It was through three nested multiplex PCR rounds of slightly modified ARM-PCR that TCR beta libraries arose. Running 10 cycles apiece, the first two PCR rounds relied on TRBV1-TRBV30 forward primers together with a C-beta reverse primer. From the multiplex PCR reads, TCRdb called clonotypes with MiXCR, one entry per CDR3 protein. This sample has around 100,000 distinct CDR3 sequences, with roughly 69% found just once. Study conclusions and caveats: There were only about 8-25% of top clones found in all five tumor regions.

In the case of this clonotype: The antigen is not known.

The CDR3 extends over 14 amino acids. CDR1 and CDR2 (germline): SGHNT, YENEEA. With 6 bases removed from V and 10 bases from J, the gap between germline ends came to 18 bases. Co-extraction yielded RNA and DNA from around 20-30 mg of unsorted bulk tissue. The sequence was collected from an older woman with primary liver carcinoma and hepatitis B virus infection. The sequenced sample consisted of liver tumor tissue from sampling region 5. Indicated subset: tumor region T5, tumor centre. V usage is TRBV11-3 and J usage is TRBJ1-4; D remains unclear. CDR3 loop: CASSHRASDGKLFF. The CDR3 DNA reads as TGTGCCAGCAGTCATCGTGCTTCTGATGGAAAACTGTTTTTT. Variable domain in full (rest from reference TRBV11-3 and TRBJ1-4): EAGVVQSPRYKIIEKKQPVAFWCNPISGHNTLYWYLQNLGQGPELLIRYENEEAVDDSQLPKDRFSAERLKGVDSTLKIQPAELGDSAVYLCASSHRASDGKLFFGSGTQLSVL.